The rows below give T cell receptor beta chains drawn from one sample of a study of cytomegalovirus exposure and HLA in healthy donors. The assay was immunoSEQ multiplex PCR, and TCRdb's table has in-frame clones only and misses some. The sample has about 250,000 clones; roughly 87% are singletons. The sample consisted of PBMCs. The receptors stem from a young man in good health and CMV-seropositive. The CDR3 runs from the conserved cysteine through the conserved F or W. D genes are given only for firm matches. Size is stated for part of the rows, as once, few or many counts, or as a class when the clone is expanded.

.	.	TRBV4-3	TRBJ2-6	TGCGCCAGCAGCCAACTCCGGATCTCTGGGGCCAACGTCCTGACTTTC	CASSQLRISGANVLTF
.	TRBD2	TRBV6-5	TRBJ2-1	TGTGCCAGCAGTTACCTTCTGGGTAGCGGGAGGGAGCAGTTCTTC	CASSYLLGSGREQFF
.	.	TRBV7-8	TRBJ2-7	TGTGCCAGCAGCTTAGCGAGACATGAGCAGTACTTC	CASSLARHEQYF
.	.	TRBV20-1	TRBJ2-1	TGCAGTGCAAACACCAATGAGCAGTTCTTC	CSANTNEQFF
.	TRBD1	TRBV30	TRBJ1-5	TGTGCCTGGAGTAGGACAGGGTTTCAGCCCCAGCATTTT	CAWSRTGFQPQHF
.	TRBD1	TRBV7-6	TRBJ2-4	TGTGCCAGCAGCCCCCGGGACAGGGGAAACATTCAGTACTTC	CASSPRDRGNIQYF
once	TRBD1	TRBV30	TRBJ1-4	TGTGCCTGGAGAGGGACAGGGGGGAGCAAACTGTTTTTT	CAWRGTGGSKLFF
.	.	TRBV6-1	TRBJ2-1	TGTGCCAGCAGTGAACCTGCTATTGAGCAGTTCTTC	CASSEPAIEQFF
.	TRBD1	TRBV9	TRBJ1-2	TGTGCCAGCAGCGGACCGACAGGGACCAACTATGGCTACACCTTC	CASSGPTGTNYGYTF
.	TRBD1	TRBV25-1	TRBJ2-3	TGTGCCAGCAGTGGATTTGGACAGGGAACAGATACGCAGTATTTT	CASSGFGQGTDTQYF
.	.	TRBV27	TRBJ1-1	TGTGCCAGCAGTTTAGAAAGGCACGGGAACACTGAAGCTTTCTTT	CASSLERHGNTEAFF
.	.	TRBV28	TRBJ2-1	TGTGCCAGCAAGTTACGGGGCAATGAGCAGTTCTTC	CASKLRGNEQFF
.	.	TRBV5-1	TRBJ2-1	TGCGCCAGCAGCTTGAGTCAGGGGAAGGGCAATGAGCAGTTCTTC	CASSLSQGKGNEQFF
.	TRBD2	TRBV7-3	TRBJ2-3	TGTGCCAGCAGCCAAGGAGCGGGGCGTGATACGCAGTATTTT	CASSQGAGRDTQYF
.	.	TRBV5-1	TRBJ2-5	TGCGCCAGCAGCTTCGAGCTTGAGACCCAGTACTTC	CASSFELETQYF
.	.	TRBV21-1	TRBJ2-3	TGTGCCAGCAGCAAAGATAGTACAGATACGCAGTATTTT	CASSKDSTDTQYF
.	.	TRBV9	TRBJ2-3	TGTGCCAGCAGCTCACGGACAGGCACAGATACGCAGTATTTT	CASSSRTGTDTQYF
.	.	TRBV29-1	TRBJ1-2	TGCAGCGTAGTGAACAGGGACGAGGGTGGCTACACCTTC	CSVVNRDEGGYTF
.	.	TRBV2	TRBJ1-5	TGTGCCAGCAATCTCCAGGGCCACCAGCCCCAGCATTTT	CASNLQGHQPQHF
.	.	TRBV6-5	TRBJ2-7	TGTGCCAGCAGTTACCTAGGGGACACCTACGAGCAGTACTTC	CASSYLGDTYEQYF
.	TRBD1	TRBV2	TRBJ1-2	TGTGCCAGCAGGCCGGGACAGGGCCCCTATGGCTACACCTTC	CASRPGQGPYGYTF
once	.	TRBV15	TRBJ2-7	TGTGCCACCGGACACTTCTCCTACGAGCAGTACTTC	CATGHFSYEQYF
.	.	TRBV10-3	TRBJ2-1	TGTGCCATCAGTGCGCAGGATACCTACAATGAGCAGTTCTTC	CAISAQDTYNEQFF
.	.	TRBV7-8	TRBJ2-1	TGTGCCAGCTTCCCCCGTTGGACTGACAATGAGCAGTTCTTC	CASFPRWTDNEQFF
.	.	TRBV9	TRBJ2-1	TGTGCCAGCAGTCAGACCGGGAGTTTTGCCATTGAGCAGTTCTTC	CASSQTGSFAIEQFF
.	.	TRBV20-1	TRBJ2-1	TGCAGTGGGACCTACAATGAGCAGTTCTTC	CSGTYNEQFF
.	.	TRBV11-2	TRBJ1-5	TGTGCCAGCAGTCTAGAGCGGGGTAGCAATCAGCCCCAGCATTTT	CASSLERGSNQPQHF
.	TRBD1	TRBV15	TRBJ1-1	TGTGCCACCAGCAGGGCCGGGACAGGGTTGAACACTGAAGCTTTCTTT	CATSRAGTGLNTEAFF
.	.	TRBV6-4	TRBJ2-2	TGTGCCAGCAGTGACTCGAGCACCCGAGACACCGGGGAGCTGTTTTTT	CASSDSSTRDTGELFF
.	.	TRBV5-1	TRBJ1-1	TGCGCCAGCAGCTTGGTCTTAGGGGACACTGAAGCTTTCTTT	CASSLVLGDTEAFF
once	TRBD1	TRBV2	TRBJ2-2	TGTGCCAGCAGGTACAGGGGAACCGGGGAGCTGTTTTTT	CASRYRGTGELFF
.	.	TRBV6-1	TRBJ1-2	TGTGCCAGCAGGCAGGACAGCTTGGTAGGCTACACCTTC	CASRQDSLVGYTF
.	.	TRBV7-6	TRBJ2-3	TGTGCCAGCAGCAACATCCTCACAGATACGCAGTATTTT	CASSNILTDTQYF
.	.	TRBV28	TRBJ1-2	TGTGCCACCGACTCCTCTTTTGGCTACACCTTC	CATDSSFGYTF
.	TRBD1	TRBV6-1	TRBJ1-1	TGTGCCAGCAGTGAAACTCCAGGGGGCGGGAACACTGAAGCTTTCTTT	CASSETPGGGNTEAFF
.	.	TRBV15	TRBJ1-3	TGTGCCACCAAGGAGCTCCGCGGTGGAAACACCATATATTTT	CATKELRGGNTIYF
.	TRBD1	TRBV30	TRBJ1-3	TGTGCCTGGACTCCCACGACAGGGCGGGGAAACACCATATATTTT	CAWTPTTGRGNTIYF
few	.	TRBV18	TRBJ1-1	TGTGCCAGCTCACTGGCGGGGGCCGGTTACACTGAAGCTTTCTTT	CASSLAGAGYTEAFF
.	TRBD2	TRBV5-1	TRBJ2-1	TGCGCCAGCAGCGCGGCCGGGACTAGCGTGGACAATGAGCAGTTCTTC	CASSAAGTSVDNEQFF
.	.	TRBV6-1	TRBJ1-2	TGTGCCAGCAGTGAAGTTGAGGGTTTAGATGGCTACACCTTC	CASSEVEGLDGYTF
.	TRBD1	TRBV29-1	TRBJ2-7	TGCAGCGTAGGAGACAGGGGCCCCTACGAGCAGTACTTC	CSVGDRGPYEQYF
.	.	TRBV29-1	TRBJ1-1	TGCAGCGTGGAGAGGTCCGGCCGAGTGGGGACTGAAGCTTTCTTT	CSVERSGRVGTEAFF
.	.	TRBV13	TRBJ2-7	TGTGCCAGCAGCGGGGGGACAGCCGGATCCTACGAGCAGTACTTC	CASSGGTAGSYEQYF
.	.	TRBV5-1	TRBJ2-3	TGCGCCAGCAGCTTACAGGGATTGGCGGCAGATACGCAGTATTTT	CASSLQGLAADTQYF
.	.	TRBV5-6	TRBJ2-7	TGTGCCAGCAGCTTTTCGCAGGGCTACTACGAGCAGTACTTC	CASSFSQGYYEQYF
.	.	TRBV4-1	TRBJ2-3	TGCGCCAGCAGCCTGAGTATGGATACAGATACGCAGTATTTT	CASSLSMDTDTQYF
.	.	TRBV5-1	TRBJ2-7	TGCGCCAGCAGCTTGGCCACCCGGGGGAATAACGAGCAGTACTTC	CASSLATRGNNEQYF
.	TRBD1	TRBV9	TRBJ2-7	TGTGCCAGCAGCGAGAACCCGGGACAGGCGACTTACGAGCAGTACTTC	CASSENPGQATYEQYF
once	.	TRBV5-1	TRBJ1-1	TGCGCCAGCTGCTACGGGCGCGGTGATAATATGAACACTGAAGCTTTCTTT	CASCYGRGDNMNTEAFF
once	TRBD2	TRBV7-2	TRBJ2-7	TGTGCCAGCAGCTCTACGACTAGCGGTTCAACACGTGGGTACTTC	CASSSTTSGSTRGYF
.	.	TRBV10-3	TRBJ2-5	TGTGCCATCAGTGATGTCAGGGGGGGGCAAGAGACCCAGTACTTC	CAISDVRGGQETQYF
few	TRBD2	TRBV9	TRBJ2-3	TGTGCCAGCAGCGTAGGCGGGAGGGTAGGAGATACGCAGTATTTT	CASSVGGRVGDTQYF
few	.	TRBV30	TRBJ1-2	TGTGCCTATTTCGGGGGCTATGGCTACACCTTC	CAYFGGYGYTF